The present T cell receptor (beta chain) was sequenced within a study of cytomegalovirus exposure and HLA in healthy donors. Everyone who donated was a healthy bone marrow donor. With 60 Vbeta and 13 Jbeta primers, the PCR was carried out. Sequencing was performed with immunoSEQ multiplex PCR; in TCRdb, only in-frame clones are kept and a portion is missing. The data hold approximately 150,000 clones, with about 75% observed a single time. About this clone: The antigen is undetermined.

Findings and caveats of the study: Some TCR beta chains (over 150 of them) were listed as cytomegalovirus-associated.

V lost 2 bases, J lost 4 bases, and 15 bases lay in between. The CDR3 is 16 amino acids. Per germline, CDR1 SNHLY and CDR2 FYNNEI. V and J are TRBV2 and TRBJ1-5; tentatively, D is TRBD1 (5 bases). Sequences were obtained from PBMCs. The sequence was collected from a woman aged 30 to 39 in good health and CMV-seronegative. The CDR3, as DNA: TGTGCCAGCAGTGAAATCGGGGGTGTGATAAATCAGCCCCAGCATTTT. Protein: CASSEIGGVINQPQHF.